The source of this T cell receptor (beta chain) is a study of type 1 regulatory T cells. Study at large: This in vitro CD4 product, T-allo10, is enriched for Tr1 cells and alloantigen-specific. General study findings and limits: Compared with non-type 1 regulatory T cells, type 1 regulatory T cells showed a more restricted TCR repertoire.

About this clonotype itself: What it binds is not known.

The germline gives CDR1 SGHTS, CDR2 YDEGEE. CDR3 size: 15 residues. V lost 6 bases and J lost 3; bases outside the gene matches: 9. TCRdb redid the calling of the reads with MiXCR, one entry per CDR3 protein. The sample lists 70,000 or so distinct CDR3 sequences; around 21% were seen once. Material: cultured type 1 regulatory T (Tr1) cells, either the whole culture or a sorted fraction (not recorded which). The chain couples TRBV5-8 to TRBJ1-5; the match to TRBD1 covers 7 bases. The TCR sequence derives from a human donor in good health. The CDR3 region is CASNPGTAINQPQHF. The CDR3 DNA is TGTGCCAGCAACCCCGGGACAGCTATCAATCAGCCCCAGCATTTT.